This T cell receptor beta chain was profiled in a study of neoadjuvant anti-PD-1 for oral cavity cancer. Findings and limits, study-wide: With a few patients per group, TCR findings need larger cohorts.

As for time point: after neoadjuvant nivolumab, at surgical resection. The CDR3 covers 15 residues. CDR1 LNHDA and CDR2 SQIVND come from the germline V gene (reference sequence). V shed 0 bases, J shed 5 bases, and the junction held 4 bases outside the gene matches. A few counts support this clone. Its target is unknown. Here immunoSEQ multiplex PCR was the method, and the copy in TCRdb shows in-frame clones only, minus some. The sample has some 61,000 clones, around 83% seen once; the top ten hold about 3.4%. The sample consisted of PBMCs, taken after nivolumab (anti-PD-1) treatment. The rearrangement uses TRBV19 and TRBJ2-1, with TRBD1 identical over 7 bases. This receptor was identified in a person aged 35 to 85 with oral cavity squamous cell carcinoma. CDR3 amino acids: CASSIDGTDNNEQFF. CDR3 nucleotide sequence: TGTGCCAGTAGTATAGATGGGACAGATAACAATGAGCAGTTCTTC.